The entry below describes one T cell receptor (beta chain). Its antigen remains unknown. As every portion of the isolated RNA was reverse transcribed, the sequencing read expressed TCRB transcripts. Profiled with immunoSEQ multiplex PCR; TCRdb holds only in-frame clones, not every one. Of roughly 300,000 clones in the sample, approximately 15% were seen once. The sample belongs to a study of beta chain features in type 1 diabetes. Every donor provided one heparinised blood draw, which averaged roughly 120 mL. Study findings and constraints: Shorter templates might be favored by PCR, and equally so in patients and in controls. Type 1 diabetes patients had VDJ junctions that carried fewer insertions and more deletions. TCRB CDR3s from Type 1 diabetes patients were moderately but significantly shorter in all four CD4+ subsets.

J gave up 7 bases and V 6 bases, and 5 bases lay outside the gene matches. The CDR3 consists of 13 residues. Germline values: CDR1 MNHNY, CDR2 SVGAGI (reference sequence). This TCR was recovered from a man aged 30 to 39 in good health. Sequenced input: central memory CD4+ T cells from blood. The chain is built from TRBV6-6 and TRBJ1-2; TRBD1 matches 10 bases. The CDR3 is CASRDRGSGGYTF. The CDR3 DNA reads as TGTGCCAGCAGGGACAGGGGGTCGGGTGGCTACACCTTC.